This TCR beta chain came from a study of identical twins' blood T cells. The CDR3 has 16 amino acids. V lost 2 bases to trimming and J lost 0 bases, with 14 bases between them. TCRdb re-called the 5' RACE reads through MiXCR, storing one row per CDR3 protein. Of fewer than 450,000 distinct CDR3 sequences in the sample, about 28% are singletons; the top ten hold around 5.6%. The count of this clonotype is one. The J gene is TRBJ2-7, the V gene TRBV23-1; no firm D call. TRBV23-1 is marked as an open reading frame, function uncertain. The clonotype originates from a woman between 18 and 50 years old in good health. The sequenced sample consisted of PBMCs. The CDR3 spells CASSQRANLCSYEQYF. The DNA for the CDR3 is TGCGCCAGCAGTCAACGGGCAAATCTGTGCTCCTACGAGCAGTACTTC.